The TCR beta chain described here comes from a study of control samples from healthy donors and cancer patients. Clones were sequenced by immunoSEQ multiplex PCR, and TCRdb holds only the in-frame ones, with some missing. Found here are 150,000 to 200,000 clones, 80% to 90% of them singletons; the top ten hold more than 10%. CDR1 MNHEY and CDR2 SMNVEV come from the germline V gene (reference sequence). V was cut by 6 bases and J by 5 bases, with 13 bases left in between. The CDR3 covers 14 residues. This TCR was sampled from a man younger than 45 in good health. The source material was blood. V is TRBV27 and J is TRBJ2-2; D is tentatively TRBD1 or TRBD2 (5 bases each). In DNA form, the CDR3 reads TGTGCCAGCAGGGGGGTCCTCCGAACCGGGGAGCTGTTTTTT. It is translated as CASRGVLRTGELFF.